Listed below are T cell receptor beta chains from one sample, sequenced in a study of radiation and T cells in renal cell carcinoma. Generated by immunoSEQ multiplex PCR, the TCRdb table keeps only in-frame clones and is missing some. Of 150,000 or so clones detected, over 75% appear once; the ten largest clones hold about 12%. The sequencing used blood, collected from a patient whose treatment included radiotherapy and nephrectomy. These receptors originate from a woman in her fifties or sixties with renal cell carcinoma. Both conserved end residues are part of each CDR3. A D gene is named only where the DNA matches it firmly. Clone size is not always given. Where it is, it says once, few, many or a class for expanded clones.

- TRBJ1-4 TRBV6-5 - TGTGCCAGCAGTTACTCTGCAGAGGTTAAACTGTTTTTT CASSYSAEVKLFF
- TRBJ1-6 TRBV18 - TGTGCCAGCTCACCACCGCTGTGGGAGACACCCCTCCACTTT CASSPPLWETPLHF
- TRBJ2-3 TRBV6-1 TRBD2 TGTGCCAGCAGTGAGGGTAGCGGGGGGCCGGGTGGAGATACGCAGTATTTT CASSEGSGGPGGDTQYF
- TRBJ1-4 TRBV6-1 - TGTGCCAGCACCCCGGGATTTAATGAAAAACTGTTTTTT CASTPGFNEKLFF
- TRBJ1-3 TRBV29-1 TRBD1 TGCAGCGTGGGATTTGGACAGGGAGCTGGAAACACCATATATTTT CSVGFGQGAGNTIYF
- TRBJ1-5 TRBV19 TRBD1 TGTGCCAGTAGTACCTTACCGGGACAGGGGGCCTTATATAGCAATCAGCCCCAGCATTTT CASSTLPGQGALYSNQPQHF
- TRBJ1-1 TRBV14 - TGTGCCAGCAGCCAAGAAACCGGACCCCCCTTGGATGGGTTCTTT CASSQETGPPLDGFF
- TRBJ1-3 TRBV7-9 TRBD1 TGTGCCAGCAGCCCCGGGACAGGGGTTGGAAACACCATATATTTT CASSPGTGVGNTIYF
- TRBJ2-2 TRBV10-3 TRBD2 TGTGCCATCAGGGCCCAGGGACCGGGACTAGCGGGGGAAACGTCCAGGGAGCTGTTTTTT CAIRAQGPGLAGETSRELFF
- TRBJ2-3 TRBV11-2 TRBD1 TGTGCCAGCAGCGCCTGGACAGGGATCACAGATACGCAGTATTTT CASSAWTGITDTQYF
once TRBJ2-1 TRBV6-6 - TGTGCCAGCAGTTACGACCGGGCAAGTGAGCAGTTCTTC CASSYDRASEQFF
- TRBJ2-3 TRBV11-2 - TGTGCCAGCAGCCCACACTCCTTGGCGACAGATACGCAGTATTTT CASSPHSLATDTQYF
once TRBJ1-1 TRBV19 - TGTGCCAGTAAGCTAGGGGCCGCCGCGGTGAACACTGAAGCTTTCTTT CASKLGAAAVNTEAFF
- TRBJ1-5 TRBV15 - TGTGCCACCAAGGGGCAGGGGCCTCAGCCCCAGCATTTT CATKGQGPQPQHF
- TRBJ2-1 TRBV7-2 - TGTGCCAGCAGCTTAAGTTCCGGACGGGATGAGCAGTTCTTC CASSLSSGRDEQFF
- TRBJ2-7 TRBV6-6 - TGTGCCAGCAGAACAGGAGCCGGGCAGTACTTC CASRTGAGQYF
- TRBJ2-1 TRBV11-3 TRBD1 TGTGCCAGCAGCTTTCGACAGGGAATCTACAATGAGCAGTTCTTC CASSFRQGIYNEQFF
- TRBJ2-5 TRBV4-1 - TGCGCCAGCAGCCTTGAACCCCTGGAGACCCAGTACTTC CASSLEPLETQYF
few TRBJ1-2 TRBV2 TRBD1 TGTGCCAGCAGCCCCCCGTGGACAGGGTGGAACTATGGCTACACCTTC CASSPPWTGWNYGYTF
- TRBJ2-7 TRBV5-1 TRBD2 TGCGCCAGCAGCCCCCCGGGACTAGCGGGGGGGGACGAGCAGTACTTC CASSPPGLAGGDEQYF
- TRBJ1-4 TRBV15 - TGTGCCACCAGCAGAGTATTCGGCTCTACTAATGAAAAACTGTTTTTT CATSRVFGSTNEKLFF
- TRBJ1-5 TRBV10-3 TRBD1 TGTGCCATCACCGGGACAGGGGACCAGCCCCAGCATTTT CAITGTGDQPQHF
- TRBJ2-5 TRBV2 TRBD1 TGTGCCAGCAGTACGGGACAGATCCAAGAGACCCAGTACTTC CASSTGQIQETQYF
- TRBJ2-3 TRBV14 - TGTGCCAGCAGCCCTCCGGGACGGAGCACAGATACGCAGTATTTT CASSPPGRSTDTQYF
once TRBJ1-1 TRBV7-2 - TGTGCCAGCAGCTTGCTCGGGTTGAACACTGAAGCTTTCTTT CASSLLGLNTEAFF
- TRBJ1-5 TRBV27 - TGTGCCAGCAGACCTACTGGGGGCGACATCCATAGCAATCAGCCCCAGCATTTT CASRPTGGDIHSNQPQHF
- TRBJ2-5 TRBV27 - TGTGCCAGCAGCCATTCCAGGGGCCAAGAGACCCAGTACTTC CASSHSRGQETQYF